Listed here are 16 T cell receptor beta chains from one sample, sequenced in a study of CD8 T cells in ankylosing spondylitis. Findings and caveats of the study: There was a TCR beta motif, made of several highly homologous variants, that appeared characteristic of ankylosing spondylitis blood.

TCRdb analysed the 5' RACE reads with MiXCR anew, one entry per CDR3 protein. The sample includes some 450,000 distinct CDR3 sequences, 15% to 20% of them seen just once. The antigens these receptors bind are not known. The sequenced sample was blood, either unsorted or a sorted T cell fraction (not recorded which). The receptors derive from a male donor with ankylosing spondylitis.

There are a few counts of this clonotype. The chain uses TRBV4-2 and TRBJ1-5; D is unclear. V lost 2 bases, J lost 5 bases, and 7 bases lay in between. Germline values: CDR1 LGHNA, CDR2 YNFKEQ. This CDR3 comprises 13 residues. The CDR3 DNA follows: TGTGCCAGCAGCCAATTTATCTATCAGCCCCAGCATTTT. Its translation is CASSQFIYQPQHF.

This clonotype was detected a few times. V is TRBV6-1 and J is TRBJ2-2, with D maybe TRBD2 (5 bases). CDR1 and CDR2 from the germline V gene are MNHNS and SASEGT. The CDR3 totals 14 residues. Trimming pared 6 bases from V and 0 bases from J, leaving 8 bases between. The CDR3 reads CASRSGPNTGELFF. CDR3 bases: TGTGCCAGCAGGAGCGGACCGAACACCGGGGAGCTGTTTTTT.

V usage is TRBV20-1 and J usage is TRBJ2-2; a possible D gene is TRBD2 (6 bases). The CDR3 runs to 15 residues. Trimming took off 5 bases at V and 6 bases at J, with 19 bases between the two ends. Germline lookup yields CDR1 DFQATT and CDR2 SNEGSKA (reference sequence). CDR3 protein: CSAAAGGRGPGELFF. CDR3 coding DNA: TGCAGTGCTGCCGCTGGGGGGAGAGGCCCCGGGGAGCTGTTTTTT.

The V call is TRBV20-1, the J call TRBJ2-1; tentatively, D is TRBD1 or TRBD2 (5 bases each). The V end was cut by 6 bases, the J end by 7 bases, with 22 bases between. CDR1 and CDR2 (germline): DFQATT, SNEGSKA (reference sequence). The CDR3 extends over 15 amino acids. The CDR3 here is CSAQTGTLEGNEQFF. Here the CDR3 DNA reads TGCAGTGCGCAAACGGGGACCTTAGAGGGGAATGAGCAGTTCTTC.

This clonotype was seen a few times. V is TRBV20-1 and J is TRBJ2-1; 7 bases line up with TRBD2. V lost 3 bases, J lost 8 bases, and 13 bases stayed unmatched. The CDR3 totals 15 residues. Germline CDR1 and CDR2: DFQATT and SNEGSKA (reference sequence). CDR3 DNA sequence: TGCAGTGCTAGCACGCGGGGGAGAACGTCCGATGAGCAGTTCTTC. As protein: CSASTRGRTSDEQFF.

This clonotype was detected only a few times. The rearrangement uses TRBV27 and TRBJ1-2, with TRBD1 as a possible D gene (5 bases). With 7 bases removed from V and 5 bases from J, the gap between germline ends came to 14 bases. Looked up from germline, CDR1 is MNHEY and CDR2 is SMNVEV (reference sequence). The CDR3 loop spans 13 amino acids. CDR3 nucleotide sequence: TGTGCCAGCACCCGGGACTCGATGTATGGCTACACCTTC. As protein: CASTRDSMYGYTF.

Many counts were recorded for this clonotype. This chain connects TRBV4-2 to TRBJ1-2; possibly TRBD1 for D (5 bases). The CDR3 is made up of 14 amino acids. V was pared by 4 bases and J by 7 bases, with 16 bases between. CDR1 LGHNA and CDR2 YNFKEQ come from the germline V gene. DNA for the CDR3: TGTGCCAGCAGCCCCGGGGACCGGTCGCTTGGCTACACCTTC. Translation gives CASSPGDRSLGYTF.

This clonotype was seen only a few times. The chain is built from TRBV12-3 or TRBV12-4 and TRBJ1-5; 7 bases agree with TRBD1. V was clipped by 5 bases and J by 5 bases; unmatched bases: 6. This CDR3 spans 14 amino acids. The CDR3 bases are TGTGCCAGCAGTAACAACAGGGGTCATCAGCCCCAGCATTTT. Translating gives CASSNNRGHQPQHF.

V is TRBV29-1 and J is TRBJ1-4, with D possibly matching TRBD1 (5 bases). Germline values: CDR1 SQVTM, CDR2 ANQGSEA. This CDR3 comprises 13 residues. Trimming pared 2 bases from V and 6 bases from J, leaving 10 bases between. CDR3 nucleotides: TGCAGCGTTGAACAGTGGGGGGATGAAAAACTGTTTTTT. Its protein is CSVEQWGDEKLFF. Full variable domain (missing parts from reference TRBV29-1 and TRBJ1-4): SAVISQKPSRDICQRGTSLTIQCQVDSQVTMMFWYRQQPGQSLTLIATANQGSEATYESGFVIDKFPISRPNLTFSTLTVSNMSPEDSSIYLCSVEQWGDEKLFFGSGTQLSVL.

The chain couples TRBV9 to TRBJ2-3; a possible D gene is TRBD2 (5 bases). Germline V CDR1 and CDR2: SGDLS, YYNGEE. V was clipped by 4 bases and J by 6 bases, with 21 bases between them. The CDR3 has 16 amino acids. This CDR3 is CASSPSGSEWRDTQYF. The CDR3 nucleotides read TGTGCCAGCAGCCCCAGCGGTTCCGAGTGGAGGGATACGCAGTATTTT.

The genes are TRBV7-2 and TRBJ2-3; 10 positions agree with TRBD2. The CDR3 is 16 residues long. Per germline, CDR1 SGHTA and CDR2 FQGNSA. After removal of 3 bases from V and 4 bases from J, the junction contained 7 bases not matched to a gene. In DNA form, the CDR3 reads TGTGCCAGCAGCTTTCCTAGCGGGGGTGGGGCAGATACGCAGTATTTT. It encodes CASSFPSGGGADTQYF.

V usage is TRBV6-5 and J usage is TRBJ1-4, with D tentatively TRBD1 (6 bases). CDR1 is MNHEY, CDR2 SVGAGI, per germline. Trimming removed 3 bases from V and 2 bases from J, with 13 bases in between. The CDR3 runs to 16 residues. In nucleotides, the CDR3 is TGTGCCAGCAGTTATATCCCGGACAGCACTAATGAAAAACTGTTTTTT. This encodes CASSYIPDSTNEKLFF.

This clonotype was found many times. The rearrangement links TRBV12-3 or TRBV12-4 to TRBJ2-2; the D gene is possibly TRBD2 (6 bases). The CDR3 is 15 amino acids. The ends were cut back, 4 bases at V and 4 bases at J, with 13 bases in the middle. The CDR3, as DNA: TGTGCCAGCAGTTCCCCGGGACTCCTCACCGGGGAGCTGTTTTTT. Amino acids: CASSSPGLLTGELFF.

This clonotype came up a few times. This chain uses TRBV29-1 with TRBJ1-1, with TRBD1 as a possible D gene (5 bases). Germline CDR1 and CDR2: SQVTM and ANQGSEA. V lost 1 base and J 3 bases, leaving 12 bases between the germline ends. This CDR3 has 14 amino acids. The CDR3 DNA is TGCAGCGTTGAAGGTCGGGGGGTTTACACTGAAGCTTTCTTT. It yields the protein CSVEGRGVYTEAFF.

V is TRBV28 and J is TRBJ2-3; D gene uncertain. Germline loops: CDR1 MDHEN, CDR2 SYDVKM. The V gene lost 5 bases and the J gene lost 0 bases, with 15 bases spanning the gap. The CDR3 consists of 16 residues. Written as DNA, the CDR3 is TGTGCCAGCAGTCCCGGACGAACACTTAGCACAGATACGCAGTATTTT. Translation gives CASSPGRTLSTDTQYF.

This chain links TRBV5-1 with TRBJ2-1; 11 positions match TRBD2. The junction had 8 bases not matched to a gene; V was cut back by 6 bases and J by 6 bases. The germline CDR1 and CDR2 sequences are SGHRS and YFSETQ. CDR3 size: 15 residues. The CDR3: CASTQLAGAPNEQFF. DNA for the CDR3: TGCGCCAGCACCCAACTAGCGGGGGCTCCCAATGAGCAGTTCTTC.